This T cell receptor beta chain was found in a study of T cells in women clearing cervical HPV infection. As regards this clone: The CDR3 end lies 3 residues beyond the end of the read and is filled in from the germline J gene.

CDR1 and CDR2 from the germline V gene are SGHTA and FQGTGA. CDR3 length equals 16 residues. V lost 3 bases and J 2 bases, leaving 13 bases between the germline ends. The data were produced by immunoSEQ multiplex PCR, yet TCRdb's version contains in-frame clones alone and is incomplete. The sample totals 25,000 to 35,000 clones. This clonotype was obtained from a woman between 18 and 75 years old with a cervical HPV16 infection that either progressed to CIN3+ or cleared (not recorded which). V is TRBV7-3 and J is TRBJ2-2; a possible D gene is TRBD2 (6 bases). Sequencing was carried out using blood buffy coat. CDR3 loop: CASSFGAGSNTGELFF. The sequenced CDR3 bases are TGTGCCAGCAGCTTCGGGGCGGGGAGTAACACCGGGGAG.